Listed below are T cell receptor beta chains from one sample, sequenced in a study of cytomegalovirus exposure and HLA in healthy donors. Assay used: immunoSEQ multiplex PCR; TCRdb lists only in-frame clones, some missing. The data hold some 210,000 clones, with more than 75% observed a single time. The sample was PBMCs. The receptors originated from a woman in her late teens or twenties in good health and CMV-seropositive. Each CDR3 is given with its conserved first and last residue. A D gene is named only where the DNA matches it firmly. Some rows have no size entry. The others give once, few or many, or a class for an expanded clone.

abundance: -
v_gene: TRBV30
d_gene: -
j_gene: TRBJ1-3
CDR3nt: TGTGCCTGGAGTTTCGTCGACACCATATATTTT
CDR3aa: CAWSFVDTIYF

abundance: medium-sized
v_gene: TRBV4-2
d_gene: TRBD2
j_gene: TRBJ2-7
CDR3nt: TGTGCCAGCAGCCAAGGACTAGCGGGAGCCTACGAGCAGTACTTC
CDR3aa: CASSQGLAGAYEQYF

abundance: -
v_gene: TRBV27
d_gene: TRBD1
j_gene: TRBJ1-3
CDR3nt: TGTGCCAGCAGTCTTACACCGGGACAGGGAGGAAACACCATATATTTT
CDR3aa: CASSLTPGQGGNTIYF

abundance: -
v_gene: TRBV18
d_gene: TRBD1
j_gene: TRBJ2-3
CDR3nt: TGTGCCAGCTCACCATTACCCCTGACAGGGAGCACAGATACGCAGTATTTT
CDR3aa: CASSPLPLTGSTDTQYF

abundance: -
v_gene: TRBV5-1
d_gene: TRBD1
j_gene: TRBJ2-2
CDR3nt: TGCGCCAGCAGCCCCGGACAGGTTTGGACCGGGGAGCTGTTTTTT
CDR3aa: CASSPGQVWTGELFF

abundance: -
v_gene: TRBV28
d_gene: -
j_gene: TRBJ1-5
CDR3nt: TGTGCCAGCAGCCAGAATCAGCCCCAGCATTTT
CDR3aa: CASSQNQPQHF

abundance: once
v_gene: TRBV27
d_gene: TRBD1
j_gene: TRBJ2-5
CDR3nt: TGTGCCAGCAGTCGATTATGGGGGCTCCGACAGGGGGCAGGGGAGACCCAGTACTTC
CDR3aa: CASSRLWGLRQGAGETQYF

abundance: -
v_gene: TRBV28
d_gene: TRBD2
j_gene: TRBJ2-1
CDR3nt: TGTGCCAGCAGTCCTCTCCTAGCGGGAGCAAACAATGAGCAGTTCTTC
CDR3aa: CASSPLLAGANNEQFF

abundance: -
v_gene: TRBV4-1
d_gene: -
j_gene: TRBJ2-1
CDR3nt: TGCGCCAGCAGCCAAGGTCTCCGGGACATAACCCATGAGCAGTTCTTC
CDR3aa: CASSQGLRDITHEQFF

abundance: -
v_gene: TRBV7-3
d_gene: -
j_gene: TRBJ2-1
CDR3nt: TGTGCCAGCAGCTTAACCCCAGGGAACCGGTATGAGCAGTTCTTC
CDR3aa: CASSLTPGNRYEQFF

abundance: once
v_gene: TRBV7-9
d_gene: -
j_gene: TRBJ1-1
CDR3nt: TGTGCCAGCAGCTTAGGGGGGGTCACTGAAGCTTTCTTT
CDR3aa: CASSLGGVTEAFF

abundance: -
v_gene: TRBV5-1
d_gene: -
j_gene: TRBJ2-7
CDR3nt: TGCGCCAGCAGCTTGTCTGGGGGCCACGAGCAGTACTTC
CDR3aa: CASSLSGGHEQYF

abundance: -
v_gene: TRBV7-2
d_gene: -
j_gene: TRBJ1-5
CDR3nt: TGTGCCAGCAGCTTAGGGTGGAGGCAGCCCCAGCATTTT
CDR3aa: CASSLGWRQPQHF